Given below is one TCR beta chain in context. The data stem from a study of shared clonotypes between healthy human individuals. Generated by immunoSEQ multiplex PCR, the TCRdb table keeps only in-frame clones and is missing some. The data show hundreds of thousands of clones, roughly nine tenths seen once. Naive CD8 cells comprised CD45RO-negative, CCR7-positively selected cells, excluding terminally differentiated effector memory CD45RA+ cells. V lost 2 bases and J 5 bases, leaving 16 bases between the germline ends. This CDR3 has 15 residues. Germline V gives CDR1 SEHNR, CDR2 FQNEAQ (reference sequence).

Material for sequencing was naive CD8+ T cells sorted from blood. V usage is TRBV7-9 and J usage is TRBJ2-7; D is perhaps TRBD2 (5 bases). The sequence was collected from a man aged 30 to 45 in good health. This CDR3 reads CASSLPGGAGDEQYF. The DNA of the CDR3 is TGTGCCAGCAGCTTACCCGGCGGAGCCGGGGACGAGCAGTACTTC.